This TCR beta chain is from a study of CD8+ T cells in alopecia areata. Study as a whole: Treated patients were given 5 to 10 mg oral tofacitinib twice daily.

Isolated RNA was reverse transcribed into cDNA used as the sequencing template. The data were produced by immunoSEQ multiplex PCR, yet TCRdb's version contains in-frame clones alone and is incomplete. The data contain 150,000 to 200,000 clones, 60% of them singletons. Losses at the gene ends were 5 bases for V and 8 bases for J; bases not matched to a gene: 8. The CDR3 contains 13 residues. The germline gives CDR1 SGHNT, CDR2 YENEEA. The treatment is: oral pan-JAK inhibitor, 5-10 mg twice daily. The TCR comes from a human donor with alopecia areata. The genes are TRBV11-3 and TRBJ1-2; 7 nucleotides line up with TRBD1. Sequences were derived from CD4+ T cells sorted from blood, sampled at week 24, from a patient treated with tofacitinib. Here the CDR3 DNA reads TGTGCCAGCAGCCCAACAGGGGTCGGGGGCTACACCTTC. Its protein is CASSPTGVGGYTF.